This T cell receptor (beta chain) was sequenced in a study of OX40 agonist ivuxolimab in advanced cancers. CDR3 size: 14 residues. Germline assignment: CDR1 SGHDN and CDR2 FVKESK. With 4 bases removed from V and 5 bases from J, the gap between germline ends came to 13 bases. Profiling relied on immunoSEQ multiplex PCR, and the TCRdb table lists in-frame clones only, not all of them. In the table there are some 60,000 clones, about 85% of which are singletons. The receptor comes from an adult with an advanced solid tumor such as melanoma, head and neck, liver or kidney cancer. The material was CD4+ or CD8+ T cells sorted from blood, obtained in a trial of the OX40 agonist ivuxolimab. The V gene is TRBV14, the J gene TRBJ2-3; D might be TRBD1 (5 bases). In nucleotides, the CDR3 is TGTGCCAGCAGCCGTTCTGGGGCCCTAGATACGCAGTATTTT. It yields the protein CASSRSGALDTQYF.